A selection of T cell receptor beta chains follows, all from one sample in a study of naive and memory T cell subsets. From the UMI-ligation and nested PCR reads, TCRdb called clonotypes with MiXCR, one entry per CDR3 protein. The repertoire holds 99,000 or so distinct CDR3 sequences, with about 15% as singletons. The material sequenced was naive CD8+ T cells from blood. Receptor source: a human donor in good health. Both conserved end residues are part of each CDR3. The order of the fields is V gene, J gene, clone size, D gene, CDR3 protein, CDR3 DNA. A D gene is named only where the DNA matches it firmly. Clone sizes are given selectively: once, few, many, or a class where the clone is expanded.

TRBV4-2	TRBJ2-7	.	TRBD2	CASSQERGGRASSEQYF	TGTGCCAGCAGCCAAGAAAGAGGCGGGAGGGCCTCCTCCGAGCAGTACTTC
TRBV7-9	TRBJ1-1	few	.	CASSLGGLPEAFF	TGTGCCAGCAGCTTAGGGGGGTTGCCTGAAGCTTTCTTT
TRBV12-3/TRBV12-4	TRBJ2-5	many	.	CASSTTSDQETQYF	TGTGCCAGCAGTACCACAAGCGATCAAGAGACCCAGTACTTC
TRBV3-1	TRBJ2-1	few	.	CASSQPSNSYNEQFF	TGTGCCAGCAGCCAACCTAGTAACTCCTACAATGAGCAGTTCTTC
TRBV28	TRBJ2-1	.	.	CASSLVVDQFF	TGTGCCAGCAGTTTAGTGGTTGACCAGTTCTTC
TRBV4-3	TRBJ2-7	many	.	CASSQDVRQRYEQYF	TGCGCCAGCAGCCAAGACGTCCGGCAGAGATACGAGCAGTACTTC
TRBV4-3	TRBJ2-7	.	.	CASSQETGDSYEQYF	TGCGCCAGCAGCCAAGAGACGGGGGATTCCTACGAGCAGTACTTC
TRBV5-6	TRBJ2-1	few	TRBD2	CASSLLANEQFF	TGTGCCAGCAGCTTACTAGCGAATGAGCAGTTCTTC
TRBV27	TRBJ2-7	.	.	CASSSPDEQYF	TGTGCCAGCAGTTCCCCAGACGAGCAGTACTTC
TRBV11-2	TRBJ2-7	few	TRBD2	CASSLSVAASGETGTYEQYF	TGTGCCAGCAGCTTATCTGTTGCGGCTAGCGGTGAAACTGGCACCTACGAGCAGTACTTC
TRBV6-1	TRBJ1-1	few	.	CAVDLLALRLNTEAFF	TGTGCGGTAGACCTGCTGGCACTTCGGCTGAACACTGAAGCTTTCTTT
TRBV20-1	TRBJ2-6	many	.	CSASEPLGANVLTF	TGCAGTGCTAGCGAACCTCTTGGGGCCAACGTCCTGACTTTC
TRBV11-1	TRBJ2-2	many	.	CASSLEIQITGELFF	TGTGCCAGCAGCTTAGAAATACAGATCACCGGGGAGCTGTTTTTT
TRBV5-5	TRBJ2-2	.	.	CASSRLEELRELFF	TGTGCCAGCAGCCGGTTAGAGGAACTAAGGGAGCTGTTTTTT
TRBV12-3/TRBV12-4	TRBJ2-3	few	.	CASSKGHDPHTQYF	TGTGCCAGCAGTAAGGGACATGATCCCCATACGCAGTATTTT
TRBV27	TRBJ1-1	.	TRBD1	CASSPWTGPGTEAFF	TGTGCCAGCAGTCCCTGGACAGGTCCGGGGACTGAAGCTTTCTTT